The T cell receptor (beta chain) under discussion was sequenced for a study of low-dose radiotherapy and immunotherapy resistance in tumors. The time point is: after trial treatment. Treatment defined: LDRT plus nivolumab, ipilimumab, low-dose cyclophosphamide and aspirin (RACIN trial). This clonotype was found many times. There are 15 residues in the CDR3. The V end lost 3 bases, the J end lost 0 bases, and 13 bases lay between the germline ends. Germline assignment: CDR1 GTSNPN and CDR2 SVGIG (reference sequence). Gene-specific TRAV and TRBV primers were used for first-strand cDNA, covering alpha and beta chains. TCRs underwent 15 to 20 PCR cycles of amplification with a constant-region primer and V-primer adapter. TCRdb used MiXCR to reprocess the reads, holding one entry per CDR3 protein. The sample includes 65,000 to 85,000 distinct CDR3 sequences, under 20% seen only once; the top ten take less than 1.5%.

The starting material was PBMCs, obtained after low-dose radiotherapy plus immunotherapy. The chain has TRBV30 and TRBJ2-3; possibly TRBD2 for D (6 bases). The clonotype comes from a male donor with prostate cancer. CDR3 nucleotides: TGTGCCTGGAGGGACTTAGCGGCTAGCACAGATACGCAGTATTTT. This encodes CAWRDLAASTDTQYF.